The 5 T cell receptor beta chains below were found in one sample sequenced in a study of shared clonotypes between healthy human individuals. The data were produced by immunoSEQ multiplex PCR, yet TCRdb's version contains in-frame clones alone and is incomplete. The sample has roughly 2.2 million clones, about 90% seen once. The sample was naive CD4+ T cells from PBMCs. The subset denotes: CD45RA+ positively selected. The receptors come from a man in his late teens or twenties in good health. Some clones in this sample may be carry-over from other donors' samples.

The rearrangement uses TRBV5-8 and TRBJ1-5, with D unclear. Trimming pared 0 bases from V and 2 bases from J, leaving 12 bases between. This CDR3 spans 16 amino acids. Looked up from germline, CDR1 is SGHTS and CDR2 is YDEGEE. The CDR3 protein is CASSLASVLGNQPQHF. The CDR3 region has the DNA TGTGCCAGCAGCTTGGCGTCAGTTCTCGGCAATCAGCCCCAGCATTTT.

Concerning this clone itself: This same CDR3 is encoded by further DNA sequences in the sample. The CDR3 loop is CASSLTAGSYEQYF. The CDR3 DNA follows: TGCGCCAGCAGCTTGACAGCGGGCTCCTACGAGCAGTACTTC. The chain combines TRBV5-1 with TRBJ2-7; TRBD2 is a possible D gene (6 bases). V dropped 1 base and J dropped 0 bases, with 8 bases sitting between them. Germline V gene data show CDR1 as SGHRS and CDR2 as YFSETQ. This CDR3 comprises 14 residues.

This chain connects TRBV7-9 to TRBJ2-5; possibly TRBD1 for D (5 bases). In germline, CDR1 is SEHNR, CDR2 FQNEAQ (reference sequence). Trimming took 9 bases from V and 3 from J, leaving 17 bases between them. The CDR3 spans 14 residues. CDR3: CASGARRTKETQYF. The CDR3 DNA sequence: TGTGCCAGTGGGGCCCGGCGGACCAAAGAGACCCAGTACTTC.

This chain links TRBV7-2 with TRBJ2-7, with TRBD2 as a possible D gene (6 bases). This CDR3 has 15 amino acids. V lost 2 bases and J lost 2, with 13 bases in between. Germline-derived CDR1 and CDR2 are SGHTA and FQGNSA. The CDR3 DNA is TGTGCCAGCAGCTTACTGGGGCCGGGGGCCTACGAGCAGTACTTC. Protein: CASSLLGPGAYEQYF.

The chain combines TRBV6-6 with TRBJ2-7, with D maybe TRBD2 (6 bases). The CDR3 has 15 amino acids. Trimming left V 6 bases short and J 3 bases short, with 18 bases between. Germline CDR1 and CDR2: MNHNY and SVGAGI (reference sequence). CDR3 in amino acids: CASRPASAGLYEQYF. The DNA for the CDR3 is TGTGCCAGCAGGCCTGCCAGCGCGGGACTCTACGAGCAGTACTTC.